This entry describes one T cell receptor (beta chain). What it binds is unknown. These data originate in a study of cytomegalovirus exposure and HLA in healthy donors. Whole-study results and caveats: Researchers reported in a later analysis that a missense DCLRE1C variant was tied to TCR beta V- and J-gene trimming.

The PCR ran on 60 Vbeta and 13 Jbeta primers. The data were produced by immunoSEQ multiplex PCR, yet TCRdb's version contains in-frame clones alone and is incomplete. The sample lists some 51,000 clones; 65% to 80% were seen once. The V end lost 0 bases, the J end lost 1 base, and 9 bases lay between the germline ends. The CDR3 is made up of 15 amino acids. Germline assignment: CDR1 SSHAT and CDR2 FNYEAQ (reference sequence). All donors participated as healthy donors of bone marrow. Sampled while nominally healthy, donors likely had unrecorded immune exposures. The sample taken for sequencing was PBMCs. This receptor was identified in a female donor in good health and CMV-seronegative. The chain joins TRBV7-7 to TRBJ2-5; D remains unclear. The CDR3 is CASSLAGTVQETQYF. CDR3 sequence (DNA): TGTGCCAGCAGCTTAGCGGGTACAGTCCAAGAGACCCAGTACTTC.